These 11 T cell receptor beta chains were sequenced from one sample in a study of blood T cell repertoires in COVID-19. Profiled with immunoSEQ multiplex PCR; TCRdb holds only in-frame clones, not every one. This sample has over 200,000 clones, with around 82% found just once. Sequencing was performed on peripheral blood. The receptors stem from an elderly man with acute or convalescent COVID-19.

The gene calls are TRBV12-3 or TRBV12-4 and TRBJ2-7; a possible D gene is TRBD2 (5 bases). Trimming took 6 bases from V and 0 from J, leaving 9 bases between them. The CDR3 extends over 13 amino acids. CDR3 region: CASSSGYSYEQYF. In DNA form, the CDR3 reads TGTGCCAGCAGCTCGGGGTACTCCTACGAGCAGTACTTC.

The V call is TRBV4-2, the J call TRBJ1-6; 8 bases agree with TRBD1. Trimming at V came to 3 bases and at J to 8 bases, leaving 6 bases not matched to a gene. CDR3 size: 15 residues. Germline assignment: CDR1 LGHNA and CDR2 YNFKEQ. CDR3 DNA: TGTGCCAGCAGCCAGGGGGGACAGGCTTATTCACCCCTCCACTTT. The encoded protein is CASSQGGQAYSPLHF.

Here the CDR3 reads CASSEGQGSYNEQFF. CDR3 DNA sequence: TGTGCCAGCAGCGAGGGACAGGGATCCTACAATGAGCAGTTCTTC. This sequence joins TRBV9 and TRBJ2-1, with 9 bases identical to TRBD1. CDR3 length: 15 residues. The germline gives CDR1 SGDLS, CDR2 YYNGEE. The ends lost 3 bases at V and 1 base at J; junction bases unmatched: 2.

CDR3 bases: TGTGCCAGTAGTTTGACAGGGGGCTCCTACGAGCAGTACTTC. Its protein product is CASSLTGGSYEQYF. This chain connects TRBV19 to TRBJ2-7; TRBD1 matches 9 bases. The CDR3 is 14 residues long. Germline trimming cut 5 bases from V and 0 bases from J; bases unmatched to any gene: 2. Germline assignment: CDR1 LNHDA and CDR2 SQIVND (reference sequence).

The chain couples TRBV28 to TRBJ2-7; D possibly corresponds to TRBD1 (6 bases). Germline assignment: CDR1 MDHEN and CDR2 SYDVKM. The V end was cut by 2 bases, the J end by 0 bases, with 8 bases between. This CDR3 comprises 14 residues. This CDR3 reads CASSLGQSSYEQYF. In DNA, the CDR3 is TGTGCCAGCAGTTTAGGACAGTCCTCCTACGAGCAGTACTTC.

This chain joins TRBV5-5 and TRBJ1-2; 9 bases align to TRBD1. The germline CDR1 and CDR2 sequences are SGHKS and YYEKEE (reference sequence). Trimming cost V 5 bases and J 2 bases; bases outside gene matches: 4. This CDR3 comprises 14 residues. This CDR3 is CASSKDRGNYGYTF. CDR3 sequence (DNA): TGTGCCAGCAGTAAGGACAGGGGAAACTATGGCTACACCTTC. Full variable domain (outside the CDR3, taken from reference TRBV5-5 and TRBJ1-2): DAGVTQSPTHLIKTRGQQVTLRCSPISGHKSVSWYQQVLGQGPQFIFQYYEKEERGRGNFPDRFSARQFPNYSSELNVNALLLGDSALYLCASSKDRGNYGYTFGSGTRLTVV.

This chain connects TRBV3-1 (or the pseudogene TRBV3-2) to TRBJ1-6; tentatively, D is TRBD1 (5 bases). The CDR3 is 16 residues long. Germline CDR1 and CDR2: LGHDT and YNNKEL (reference sequence). V lost 3 bases and J 6 bases, leaving 15 bases between the germline ends. CDR3 amino acids: CASSHDPGYRNSPLHF. The CDR3 DNA reads TGTGCCAGCAGCCACGACCCAGGGTACCGTAATTCACCCCTCCACTTT.

The gene calls are TRBV2 and TRBJ2-7, with D maybe TRBD2 (6 bases). Trimming left V 11 bases short and J 2 bases short, with 13 bases between. The CDR3 spans 12 residues. The germline gives CDR1 SNHLY, CDR2 FYNNEI. This CDR3 reads CAGGMGAYEQYF. The CDR3 DNA is TGTGCCGGCGGGATGGGAGCCTACGAGCAGTACTTC.

The rearrangement uses TRBV19 and TRBJ2-3, with D perhaps TRBD1 (5 bases). Trimming shortened V by 6 bases and J by 6 bases, and 7 bases separated the two germline ends. Germline V CDR1 and CDR2: LNHDA, SQIVND (reference sequence). The CDR3 covers 11 residues. In DNA, the CDR3 is TGTGCCAGTAGCAGGGTTGATACGCAGTATTTT. It codes for CASSRVDTQYF.

The genes are TRBV29-1 and TRBJ2-7, with D possibly being TRBD2 (6 bases). The V end lost 7 bases, the J end lost 5 bases, and 15 bases lay between the germline ends. This CDR3 is 12 amino acids long. Germline CDR1 is SQVTM and CDR2 is ANQGSEA. In DNA form, the CDR3 reads TGCAGCGGCGGGGCCGAGGAGGACGAGCAGTACTTC. Translation gives CSGGAEEDEQYF.

This chain uses TRBV5-4 with TRBJ2-7; D is possibly TRBD2 (5 bases). Trimming cost V 4 bases and J 0 bases, with 14 bases left between them. Germline CDR1 is SGHNT and CDR2 is YYREEE (reference sequence). The CDR3 sequence is 15 residues long. CDR3 sequence reads: CASSRPGRSSYEQYF. DNA for the CDR3: TGTGCCAGCAGCCGGCCGGGAAGAAGCTCCTACGAGCAGTACTTC.